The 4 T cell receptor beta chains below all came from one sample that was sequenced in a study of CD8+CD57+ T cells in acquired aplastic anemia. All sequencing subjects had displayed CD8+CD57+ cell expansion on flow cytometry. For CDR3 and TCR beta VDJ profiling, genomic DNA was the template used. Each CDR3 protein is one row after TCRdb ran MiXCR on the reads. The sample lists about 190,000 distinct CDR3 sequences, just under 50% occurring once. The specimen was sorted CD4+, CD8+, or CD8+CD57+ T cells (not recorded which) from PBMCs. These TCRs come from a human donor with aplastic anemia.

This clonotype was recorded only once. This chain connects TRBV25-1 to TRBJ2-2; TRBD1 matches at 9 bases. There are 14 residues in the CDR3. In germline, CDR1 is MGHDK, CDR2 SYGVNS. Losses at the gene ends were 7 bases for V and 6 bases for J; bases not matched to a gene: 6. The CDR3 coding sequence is TGTGCCAGCAAAAGGACAGGGGTATCCGGGGAGCTGTTTTTT. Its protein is CASKRTGVSGELFF.

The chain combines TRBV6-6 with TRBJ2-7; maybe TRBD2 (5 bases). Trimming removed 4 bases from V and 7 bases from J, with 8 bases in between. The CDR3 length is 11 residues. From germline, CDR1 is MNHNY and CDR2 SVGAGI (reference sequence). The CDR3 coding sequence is TGTGCCAGCAGTTCCTCGGGGGAGCAGTACTTC. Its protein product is CASSSSGEQYF.

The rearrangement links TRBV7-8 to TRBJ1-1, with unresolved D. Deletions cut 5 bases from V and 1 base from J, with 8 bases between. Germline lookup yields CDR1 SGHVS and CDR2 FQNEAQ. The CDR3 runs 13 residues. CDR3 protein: CASSTKRNTEAFF. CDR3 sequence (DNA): TGTGCCAGCAGCACAAAGCGGAACACTGAAGCTTTCTTT. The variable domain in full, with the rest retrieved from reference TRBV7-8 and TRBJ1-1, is GAGVSQSPRYKVAKRGQDVALRCDPISGHVSLFWYQQALGQGPEFLTYFQNEAQLDKSGLPSDRFFAERPEGSVSTLKIQRTQQEDSAVYLCASSTKRNTEAFFGQGTRLTVV.

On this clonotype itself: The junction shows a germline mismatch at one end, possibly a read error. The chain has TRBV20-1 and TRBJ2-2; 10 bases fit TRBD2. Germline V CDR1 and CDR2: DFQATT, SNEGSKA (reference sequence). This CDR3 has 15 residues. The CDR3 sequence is CSARVLAGDTGELFF. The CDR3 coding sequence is TGCAGTGCTAGAGTGCTAGCGGGAGACACCGGGGAGCTGTTCTTT.